This T cell receptor (beta chain) is from a study of beta chain features in type 1 diabetes. Notes on the study in general: Shortening of TCRB CDR3s, moderate but significant, appeared in all four CD4+ subsets of Type 1 diabetes patients.

Expressed TCRB transcripts were sequenced because the isolated RNA had all been reverse transcribed beforehand. TCRdb keeps only in-frame clones here, not all; method: immunoSEQ multiplex PCR. This repertoire shows around 600,000 clones, over 10% found once; its top ten account for 0.095% to 0.15%. Notes on this clone: Its antigen is not identified.

The receptor's source is a young man with type 1 diabetes. The source material was naive CD4+ T cells from blood.

The CDR3 spells CSVSGGPGSYNEQFF. CDR3 nucleotide sequence: TGCAGCGTGTCGGGGGGGCCGGGATCCTACAATGAGCAGTTCTTC. The rearrangement joins TRBV29-1 to TRBJ2-1; 8 bases match TRBD2. V trimming: 6 bases; J trimming: 1 base; junction bases outside the gene matches: 8. The CDR3 spans 15 residues. In germline, CDR1 is SQVTM, CDR2 ANQGSEA.